These T cell receptor beta chains were read from a single sample in a study of OX40 agonist ivuxolimab in advanced cancers. Data came from immunoSEQ multiplex PCR; TCRdb stores just in-frame clones and leaves some out. In the table there are 20,000 or so clones, more than 70% of which are singletons. This specimen was CD4+ or CD8+ T cells sorted from blood, taken in a trial of the OX40 agonist ivuxolimab. The origin of the receptors is an adult with an advanced solid tumor such as melanoma, head and neck, liver or kidney cancer. The CDR3 runs from the conserved cysteine through the conserved F or W. Each record gives: D gene, clone size, J gene, CDR3 length, V gene, CDR3 DNA, CDR3 protein. A D gene is named only where the DNA matches it firmly. Clone size appears in some rows only: once, few, many, or a class for an expanded clone.

. | . | TRBJ1-5 | 15 | TRBV27 | TGTGCCAGCAGTTTAGTGCCCTATAGCAATCAGCCCCAGCATTTT | CASSLVPYSNQPQHF
. | . | TRBJ2-7 | 12 | TRBV4-1 | TGCGCCAGCAGCGGAAGCTCCTACGAGCAGTACTTC | CASSGSSYEQYF
. | . | TRBJ1-6 | 14 | TRBV27 | TGTGCCAGCAGTTTACAGGGATGGGATTCACCCCTCCACTTT | CASSLQGWDSPLHF
. | few | TRBJ1-1 | 14 | TRBV9 | TGTGCCAGCAGCATCCGCCCGGGAAACACTGAAGCTTTCTTT | CASSIRPGNTEAFF
. | . | TRBJ2-7 | 14 | TRBV5-6 | TGTGCCAGCAGCTTGGCCGGACAGACCTACGAGCAGTACTTC | CASSLAGQTYEQYF
. | . | TRBJ2-6 | 18 | TRBV7-7 | TGTGCCACAGCGGTGGACATAGTGCCACAAAGTCGGGCCAACGTCCTGACTTTC | CATAVDIVPQSRANVLTF
TRBD2 | few | TRBJ2-3 | 16 | TRBV10-1 | TGCGCCAGCAGCGGCGGACTAGCGGGAGAAGCAGATACGCAGTATTTT | CASSGGLAGEADTQYF
. | . | TRBJ2-5 | 15 | TRBV11-2 | TGTGCCAGCAGCCCTCATGGGGGAACCGAAGAGACCCAGTACTTC | CASSPHGGTEETQYF
. | . | TRBJ2-1 | 14 | TRBV11-1 | TGTGCCAGCAGCCTAAATGACGGGCCGAATGAGCAGTTCTTC | CASSLNDGPNEQFF
TRBD1 | . | TRBJ1-2 | 16 | TRBV9 | TGTGCCAGCAGCGGGGAGGGGGCCGAGCTATACTATGGCTACACCTTC | CASSGEGAELYYGYTF
TRBD1 | . | TRBJ1-3 | 14 | TRBV12-5 | TGTGCTAGCTGCCGGGACAGGGTGGGAAACACCATATATTTT | CASCRDRVGNTIYF
. | once | TRBJ2-7 | 16 | TRBV19 | TGTGCCAGTAGTTTTCACTCTAGCAAAGGCCCCTACGAGCAGTACTTC | CASSFHSSKGPYEQYF
TRBD1 | . | TRBJ1-1 | 15 | TRBV19 | TGTGCCAGTAGCTGGGACAGGGAAGTTAACACTGAAGCTTTCTTT | CASSWDREVNTEAFF
TRBD2 | . | TRBJ2-1 | 16 | TRBV4-3 | TGCGCCAGCAGCCATGCTAGGACTAGCGGTTACAATGAGCAGTTCTTC | CASSHARTSGYNEQFF
. | once | TRBJ2-7 | 16 | TRBV5-1 | TGCGCCAGCAGCTTGGCCCCGGGACACAGCTCCTACGAGCAGTACTTC | CASSLAPGHSSYEQYF
. | . | TRBJ1-2 | 15 | TRBV9 | TGTGCCAGCAGCGTAGAGGATCGGAGGTCCTATGGCTACACCTTC | CASSVEDRRSYGYTF
. | . | TRBJ1-1 | 14 | TRBV9 | TGTGCCAGCAGCCCAGGCGGGCGGGGGACTGAAGCTTTCTTT | CASSPGGRGTEAFF
. | . | TRBJ1-2 | 14 | TRBV6-1 | TGTGCCAGCAGTGAACCCTGGGGAAGGTATGGCTACACCTTC | CASSEPWGRYGYTF
TRBD2 | . | TRBJ2-1 | 15 | TRBV7-2 | TGTGCCAGCAGCTTGACTAGCGGGGGGAACAATGAGCAGTTCTTC | CASSLTSGGNNEQFF
TRBD1 | few | TRBJ1-1 | 16 | TRBV28 | TGTGCCAGCAGTTTCGACAGGGCAGACTACGTCACTGAAGCTTTCTTT | CASSFDRADYVTEAFF
. | . | TRBJ2-7 | 17 | TRBV5-1 | TGCGCCAGCAGCTTGGAGGGCCCGATAACGCGAACCTACGAGCAGTACTTC | CASSLEGPITRTYEQYF
TRBD2 | . | TRBJ2-1 | 21 | TRBV15 | TGTGCCACCAGCAGAGATCGACCCGGACTAGCGGGGGCCCCCGACTACAATGAGCAGTTCTTC | CATSRDRPGLAGAPDYNEQFF
. | once | TRBJ2-2 | 16 | TRBV10-3 | TGTGCCATCAGTGAGGATGGGAGTCAGTTTGGCGGGGAGCTGTTTTTT | CAISEDGSQFGGELFF
TRBD1 | few | TRBJ1-1 | 14 | TRBV28 | TGTGCCAGCACCCGGACAGGGACGAACACTGAAGCTTTCTTT | CASTRTGTNTEAFF
TRBD2 | . | TRBJ2-1 | 13 | TRBV4-1 | TGCGCAGCGGGTAGCGGGACCTACAATGAGCAGTTCTTC | CAAGSGTYNEQFF
. | . | TRBJ1-1 | 15 | TRBV28 | TGTGCCAGCAGTTTTTCCGGACGAGGGGGTACTGAAGCTTTCTTT | CASSFSGRGGTEAFF
. | once | TRBJ2-3 | 17 | TRBV27 | TGTGCCAGCAGTTCCTCGCTTGTTCAGGGGAGCACAGATACGCAGTATTTT | CASSSSLVQGSTDTQYF
. | . | TRBJ1-1 | 15 | TRBV19 | TGTGCCAGTAGTATAGACGTCAGGTTGAACACTGAAGCTTTCTTT | CASSIDVRLNTEAFF
. | . | TRBJ1-2 | 13 | TRBV5-6 | TGTGCCAGCAGCTTGGCTGGGGACTATGGCTACACCTTC | CASSLAGDYGYTF
. | once | TRBJ1-2 | 16 | TRBV5-1 | TGCGCCAGCAGCTTGAACCGGGACACTGCTAACTATGGCTACACCTTC | CASSLNRDTANYGYTF
. | . | TRBJ1-6 | 15 | TRBV27 | TGTGCCAGCAGCCGCGGCACACAGGGAAATTCACCCCTCCACTTT | CASSRGTQGNSPLHF
. | . | TRBJ2-1 | 15 | TRBV18 | TGTGCCAGCTCACCCCGGGACACGTCCTACAATGAGCAGTTCTTC | CASSPRDTSYNEQFF
. | few | TRBJ1-2 | 14 | TRBV27 | TGTGCCAGCAGTGCGATGGACGGCGTCTATGGCTACACCTTC | CASSAMDGVYGYTF
. | . | TRBJ2-1 | 14 | TRBV19 | TGTGCCAGTGAGGAGGGGGGGTCCTACAATGAGCAGTTCTTC | CASEEGGSYNEQFF
. | . | TRBJ2-7 | 16 | TRBV11-2 | TGTGCCAGCAGCCTACCAAAGGCGGATCTTTACTACGAGCAGTACTTC | CASSLPKADLYYEQYF
. | . | TRBJ1-2 | 10 | TRBV20-1 | TGCAGTTGTCAGGGAAATGGCTACACCTTC | CSCQGNGYTF
. | once | TRBJ2-7 | 14 | TRBV10-3 | TGTGCCATCAGTGGGGGTGCAGTTACCTACGAGCAGTACTTC | CAISGGAVTYEQYF
. | . | TRBJ1-1 | 14 | TRBV7-8 | TGTGCCAGCAGCCACTATAAAGGGGGCACTGAAGCTTTCTTT | CASSHYKGGTEAFF
. | . | TRBJ1-2 | 15 | TRBV7-6 | TGTGCCAGCAGCTTAGGTATCGGCCCCCTCTATGGCTACACCTTC | CASSLGIGPLYGYTF
TRBD1 | . | TRBJ2-1 | 17 | TRBV9 | TGTGCCAGCAGCGATAACCGGGACAGGGGAGGGTACAATGAGCAGTTCTTC | CASSDNRDRGGYNEQFF
TRBD1 | . | TRBJ1-2 | 12 | TRBV28 | TGTGCCAGCAGTGACAGGGGCTATGGCTACACCTTC | CASSDRGYGYTF
TRBD1 | . | TRBJ2-1 | 13 | TRBV7-9 | TGTGCCACCCGGGACAGTTTAATCGATGAGCAGTTCTTC | CATRDSLIDEQFF
. | . | TRBJ2-3 | 12 | TRBV18 | TGTGCCAGTAGCAGGGACACAGATACGCAGTATTTT | CASSRDTDTQYF
. | . | TRBJ2-7 | 14 | TRBV5-6 | TGTGCCAGCAGCTTAAGGGACACGGAATACGAGCAGTACTTC | CASSLRDTEYEQYF